This T cell receptor beta chain was captured in a study of identical twins. Trimming removed 0 bases from V and 2 bases from J; junction bases left unmatched: 5. Germline CDR1 is SGHTA and CDR2 is FQGNSA. The CDR3 spans 17 residues. A universal primer site came from template switching; cDNA carried unique molecular identifiers. Each CDR3 protein is one row after TCRdb ran MiXCR on the 5' RACE reads. The data show 450,000 or so distinct CDR3 sequences, around 24% seen once. This sample also appeared in a second study, on T cells expressing NK-cell markers. From that second work: Eight donors were sequenced, of whom seven were HCMV-seropositive, while the remaining one was HCMV-seronegative.

The chain combines TRBV7-2 with TRBJ2-4; 9 bases map to TRBD2. The sample comprised CD4+ T cells sorted from blood. The sequence came from a woman under 30 in good health. The CDR3 spells CASSLAGREGTKNIQYF. CDR3 nucleotide sequence: TGTGCCAGCAGCTTAGCGGGGCGGGAGGGAACCAAAAACATTCAGTACTTC.